One and the same sample provided the 17 T cell receptor beta chains below, sequenced in a study of identical twins. MiXCR, run by TCRdb on the 5' RACE reads, gives a single entry per CDR3 protein. Of 400,000 to 650,000 distinct CDR3 sequences listed, 22% were seen once; the top ten hold around 0.9%. These data are also associated with another study on T cells expressing NK-cell markers.

Sequenced material: CD4+ T cells sorted from blood. Receptors were obtained from a woman under 30 in good health.

J is TRBJ2-3 and V is TRBV14; 10 nucleotides line up with TRBD1. Unmatched junction bases numbered 2, after V lost 0 bases and J lost 5 bases. CDR1 and CDR2 from the germline V gene are SGHDN and FVKESK. This CDR3 has 15 residues. CDR3 protein: CASSQEWTGGDTQYF. The CDR3 region has the DNA TGTGCCAGCAGCCAAGAGTGGACAGGGGGAGATACGCAGTATTTT.

This clonotype was detected many times. The J gene is TRBJ1-4, the V gene TRBV29-1; tentatively, D is TRBD1 (6 bases). V shed 7 bases and J shed 7 bases, with 19 bases lying between them. The V gene's germline CDR1 is SQVTM and CDR2 ANQGSEA. The CDR3 length is 14 residues. The CDR3 DNA follows: TGCAGCGCTAAGGCTGGACAGCGGTCTGAAAAACTGTTTTTT. Residues: CSAKAGQRSEKLFF.

A few counts support this clonotype. The chain has TRBV20-1 and TRBJ2-3, with D unresolved. Trimming cost V 6 bases and J 0 bases, with 7 bases left between them. Germline V CDR1 and CDR2: DFQATT, SNEGSKA (reference sequence). The CDR3 consists of 12 residues. The CDR3 DNA reads as TGCAGTGCAGCGTCTAGCACAGATACGCAGTATTTT. Amino acids: CSAASSTDTQYF.

Turning to this clonotype: One end of the junction does not line up with germline, which may come from a read error. The CDR3 region has the DNA TGCTGTGCTAGGTCCACGTTGGATAAAGCGGGAAGCACCGGGGAGCTGTTTTTT. It codes for CCARSTLDKAGSTGELFF. The rearrangement uses TRBV20-1 and TRBJ2-2; 7 positions agree with TRBD2. CDR3 length equals 18 residues. Germline-derived CDR1 and CDR2 are DFQATT and SNEGSKA (reference sequence).

V usage is TRBV7-2 and J usage is TRBJ2-3; no clear D. The CDR3 has 13 amino acids. Trimming shortened V by 7 bases and J by 6 bases, and 14 bases separated the two germline ends. Germline lookup yields CDR1 SGHTA and CDR2 FQGNSA. In DNA, the CDR3 is TGTGCCAGCACCCTCTGGGCATCGGATACGCAGTATTTT. Translation: CASTLWASDTQYF.

The chain has TRBV20-1 and TRBJ2-1; TRBD2 agrees at 7 bases. Germline CDR1 DFQATT, CDR2 SNEGSKA (reference sequence). V lost 0 bases to trimming and J lost 2 bases; unmatched junction nucleotides: 7. This CDR3 comprises 16 residues. This CDR3 reads CSARDVLAGTYNEQFF. The CDR3 coding sequence is TGCAGTGCTAGAGATGTATTAGCGGGCACCTACAATGAGCAGTTCTTC.

The CDR3 DNA is TGTGCCAGCAGCCAAGGAGCGGAAAACAATGAGCAGTTCTTC. Translating it yields CASSQGAENNEQFF. The V call is TRBV14, the J call TRBJ2-1, with a possible D match to TRBD2 (5 bases). The V gene's germline CDR1 is SGHDN and CDR2 FVKESK. V lost 1 base, J lost 5 bases, and 9 bases lay in between. The CDR3 runs to 14 residues.

J is TRBJ2-4 and V is TRBV20-1; D might be TRBD1 (5 bases). Germline V gives CDR1 DFQATT, CDR2 SNEGSKA (reference sequence). Trimming pared 6 bases from V and 1 base from J, leaving 7 bases between. CDR3 length: 12 amino acids. CDR3 coding DNA: TGCAGTGCCGGACACGCCAAAAACATTCAGTACTTC. This codes for CSAGHAKNIQYF.

The rearrangement links TRBV5-1 to TRBJ2-7; D gene unclear. V was shortened by 3 bases and J by 2 bases, with 15 bases between the two germline ends. The germline CDR1 and CDR2 sequences are SGHRS and YFSETQ. This CDR3 has 15 amino acids. DNA for the CDR3: TGCGCCAGCAGCTCGCCCTCTACCATTCCCTACGAGCAGTACTTC. This sequence encodes CASSSPSTIPYEQYF. The entire variable domain, with the rest obtained from reference TRBV5-1 and TRBJ2-7, is as follows: KAGVTQTPRYLIKTRGQQVTLSCSPISGHRSVSWYQQTPGQGLQFLFEYFSETQRNKGNFPGRFSGRQFSNSRSEMNVSTLELGDSALYLCASSSPSTIPYEQYFGPGTRLTVT.

This clonotype showed up just a few times. This rearrangement joins TRBV11-2 to TRBJ2-3, with 15 bases aligning to TRBD2. CDR3 length equals 19 residues. V dropped 5 bases and J dropped 6; count of bases not matched to a gene: 15. The germline CDR1 and CDR2 sequences are SGHAT and FQNNGV. The CDR3 loop is CASSPNWGLAGGIHDTQYF. The DNA for the CDR3 is TGTGCCAGCAGCCCGAACTGGGGACTAGCGGGGGGTATTCATGATACGCAGTATTTT.

This clonotype has a handful of counts. The chain joins TRBV6-1 to TRBJ2-6; D remains unclear. Germline loops: CDR1 MNHNS, CDR2 SASEGT. CDR3 size: 15 residues. Between the trimmed V and J ends, which lost 8 bases and 4 bases, there was a span of 15 bases. CDR3 sequence: CASANFMGGANVLTF. DNA of the CDR3: TGTGCCAGCGCAAATTTCATGGGAGGGGCCAACGTCCTGACTTTC.

J is TRBJ2-3 and V is TRBV5-8, with D maybe TRBD1 (5 bases). The CDR3 spans 13 residues. Germline V lookup: CDR1 SGHTS, CDR2 YDEGEE. V lost 7 bases, J lost 6 bases, and 15 bases lay in between. CDR3 amino acids: CASATLRVDTQYF. CDR3 nucleotides: TGTGCCAGCGCCACGCTCAGGGTGGATACGCAGTATTTT.

This clonotype was recorded at least ten times. V is TRBV6-5 and J is TRBJ2-3, with D unclear. The CDR3 consists of 12 residues. V lost 5 bases to trimming and J lost 8 bases, with 11 bases between them. The germline CDR1 and CDR2 sequences are MNHEY and SVGAGI. The CDR3 region has the DNA TGTGCCAGCAGTCTCTTAGGTGGTACGCAGTATTTT. It encodes CASSLLGGTQYF.

The rearrangement links TRBV10-3 to TRBJ2-5; no clear D. Trimming took 2 bases from V and 5 from J, leaving 9 bases between them. Germline CDR1 ENHRY, CDR2 SYGVKD. This CDR3 spans 13 amino acids. CDR3 bases: TGTGCCATCAGTGAGAGGTCCTCGGAGACCCAGTACTTC. Translating gives CAISERSSETQYF.

V gene TRBV3-1 combines with J gene TRBJ2-3; D ambiguous. The V and J ends lost 1 base and 5 bases respectively, with 13 bases between them. The CDR3 spans 15 residues. The V gene's germline CDR1 is LGHDT and CDR2 YNNKEL (reference sequence). The CDR3 reads CASSQAVVAQDTQYF. CDR3 DNA sequence: TGTGCCAGCAGCCAAGCAGTGGTAGCACAAGATACGCAGTATTTT.

The genes are TRBV7-2 and TRBJ2-1; no clear D. Trimming cost V 2 bases and J 3 bases, with 5 bases left between them. This CDR3 is built from 13 residues. CDR1 and CDR2 (germline): SGHTA, FQGNSA. Here the CDR3 DNA reads TGTGCCAGCAGCTTACCTAACTACAATGAGCAGTTCTTC. Its protein product is CASSLPNYNEQFF.

The chain employs TRBV24-1 and TRBJ1-5, with D tentatively TRBD1 (5 bases). This CDR3 has 16 residues. Looked up from germline, CDR1 is KGHDR and CDR2 is SFDVKD. The V end was cut by 7 bases, the J end by 3 bases, with 18 bases between. This chain's CDR3 is CATSGSGQGFNQPQHF. DNA for the CDR3: TGTGCCACCAGCGGTAGTGGGCAGGGCTTCAATCAGCCCCAGCATTTT.